This TCR beta chain was retrieved from a study of response to subunit inactivated influenza vaccine. Points from the study as a whole: The authors suggested that few new T cells are recruited per seasonal influenza vaccination.

TCRdb passed the RT-PCR reads through MiXCR, listing each CDR3 protein once. The sample yields about 610,000 distinct CDR3 sequences, roughly 15% seen once. The germline V gene has CDR1 SGHRS and CDR2 YFSETQ. There are 14 residues in the CDR3. With 0 bases removed from V and 5 bases from J, the gap between germline ends came to 12 bases. There are a few counts of this clonotype. Antigen: not known. The receptor was derived from a man in his fifties or sixties who received an inactivated influenza vaccine. The sequencing used PBMCs from blood, collected 11 to 12 days after vaccination. The V gene is TRBV5-1, the J gene TRBJ2-7; no clear D gene. CDR3 nucleotides: TGCGCCAGCAGCTTGGTGTCCGACCGGGACGAGCAGTACTTC. This gives the protein CASSLVSDRDEQYF.